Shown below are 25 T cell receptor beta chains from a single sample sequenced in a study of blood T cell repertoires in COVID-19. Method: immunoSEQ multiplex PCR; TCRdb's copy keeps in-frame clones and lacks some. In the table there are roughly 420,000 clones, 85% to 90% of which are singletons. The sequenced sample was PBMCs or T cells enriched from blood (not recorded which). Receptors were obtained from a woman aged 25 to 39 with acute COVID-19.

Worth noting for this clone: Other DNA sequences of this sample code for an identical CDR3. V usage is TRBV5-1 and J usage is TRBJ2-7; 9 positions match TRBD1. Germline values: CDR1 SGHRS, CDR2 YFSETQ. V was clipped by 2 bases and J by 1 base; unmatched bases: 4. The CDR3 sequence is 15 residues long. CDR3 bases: TGCGCCAGCAGCTTAACCGGGACAGGGTCCTACGAGCAGTACTTC. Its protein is CASSLTGTGSYEQYF.

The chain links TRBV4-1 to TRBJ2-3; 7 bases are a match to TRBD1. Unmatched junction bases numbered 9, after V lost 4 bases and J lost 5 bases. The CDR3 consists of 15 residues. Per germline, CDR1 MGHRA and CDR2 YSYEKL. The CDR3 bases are TGCGCCAGCAGCCCTGAGGGGGCCCGGGGAGATACGCAGTATTTT. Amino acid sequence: CASSPEGARGDTQYF.

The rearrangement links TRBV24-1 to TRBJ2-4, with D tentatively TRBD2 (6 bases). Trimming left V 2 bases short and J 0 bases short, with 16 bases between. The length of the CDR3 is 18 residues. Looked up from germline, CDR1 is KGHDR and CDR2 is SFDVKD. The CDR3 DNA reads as TGTGCCACCAGTGATTCGAGTGGGGGGTCCTTAGCCAAAAACATTCAGTACTTC. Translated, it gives CATSDSSGGSLAKNIQYF.

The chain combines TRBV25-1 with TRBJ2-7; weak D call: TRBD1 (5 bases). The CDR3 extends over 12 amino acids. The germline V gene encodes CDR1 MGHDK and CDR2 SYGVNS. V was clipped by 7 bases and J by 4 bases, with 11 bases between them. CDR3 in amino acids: CASTATEYEQYF. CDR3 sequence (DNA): TGTGCCAGCACCGCGACAGAATACGAGCAGTACTTC.

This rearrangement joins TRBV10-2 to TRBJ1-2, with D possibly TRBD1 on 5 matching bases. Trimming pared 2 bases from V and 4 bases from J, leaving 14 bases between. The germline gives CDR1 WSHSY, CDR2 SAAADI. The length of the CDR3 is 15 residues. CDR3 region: CASSERDSPAYGYTF. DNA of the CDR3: TGCGCCAGCAGTGAGCGGGACTCCCCGGCCTATGGCTACACCTTC.

The CDR3 bases are TGTGCCAGCAGCCCCCCAGGGCGGGGGAATGCCCAAGAGACCCAGTACTTC. It is translated as CASSPPGRGNAQETQYF. This sequence joins TRBV21-1 and TRBJ2-5; the D segment call TRBD2 is taken from the table without a DNA check. TRBV21-1 is described as a pseudogene. The CDR3 runs to 17 residues.

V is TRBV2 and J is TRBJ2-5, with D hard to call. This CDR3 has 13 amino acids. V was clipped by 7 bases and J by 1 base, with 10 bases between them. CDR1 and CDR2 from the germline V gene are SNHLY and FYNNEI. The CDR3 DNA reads TGTGCCAGCACATCTAGTAGCCAAGAGACCCAGTACTTC. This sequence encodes CASTSSSQETQYF.

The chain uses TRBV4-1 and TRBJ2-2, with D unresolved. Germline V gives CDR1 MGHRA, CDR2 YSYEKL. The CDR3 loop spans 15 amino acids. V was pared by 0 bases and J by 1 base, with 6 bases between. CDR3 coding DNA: TGCGCCAGCAGCCAAGATTGGCTGAACACCGGGGAGCTGTTTTTT. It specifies CASSQDWLNTGELFF.

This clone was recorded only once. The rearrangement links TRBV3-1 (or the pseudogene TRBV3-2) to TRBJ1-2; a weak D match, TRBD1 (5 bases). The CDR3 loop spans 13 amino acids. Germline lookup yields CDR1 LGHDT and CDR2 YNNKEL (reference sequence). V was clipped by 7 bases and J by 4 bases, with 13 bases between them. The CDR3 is CASNSQGFYGYTF. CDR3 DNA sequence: TGTGCCAGCAACTCGCAGGGTTTCTATGGCTACACCTTC.

The DNA for the CDR3 is TGTGCCACCAGTGGGGCTCGGTTCACCTACAATGAGCAGTTCTTC. It yields the protein CATSGARFTYNEQFF. The chain is built from TRBV24-1 and TRBJ2-1; D remains unclear. Per germline, CDR1 KGHDR and CDR2 SFDVKD. This CDR3 is built from 15 residues. The ends were cut back, 5 bases at V and 2 bases at J, with 12 bases in the middle.

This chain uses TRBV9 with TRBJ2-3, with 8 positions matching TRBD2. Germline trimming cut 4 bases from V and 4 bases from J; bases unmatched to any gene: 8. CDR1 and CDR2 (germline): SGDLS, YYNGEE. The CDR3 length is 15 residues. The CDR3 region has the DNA TGTGCCAGCAGCTATCAAAGCGGGGGACCAGATACGCAGTATTTT. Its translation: CASSYQSGGPDTQYF.

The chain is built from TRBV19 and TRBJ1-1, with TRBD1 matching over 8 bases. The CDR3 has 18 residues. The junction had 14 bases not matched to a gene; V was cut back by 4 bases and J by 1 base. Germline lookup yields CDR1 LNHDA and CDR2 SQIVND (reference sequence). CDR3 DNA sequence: TGTGCCAGTAGTACGGGCACAGGGGGGGTCCTTCGGAACACTGAAGCTTTCTTT. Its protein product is CASSTGTGGVLRNTEAFF.

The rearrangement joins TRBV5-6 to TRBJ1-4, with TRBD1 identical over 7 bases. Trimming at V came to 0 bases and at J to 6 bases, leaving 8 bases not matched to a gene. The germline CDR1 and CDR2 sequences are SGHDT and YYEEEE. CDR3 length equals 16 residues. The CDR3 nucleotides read TGTGCCAGCAGCTTGGTGGGGGGACAGTCCGATGAAAAACTGTTTTTT. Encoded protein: CASSLVGGQSDEKLFF. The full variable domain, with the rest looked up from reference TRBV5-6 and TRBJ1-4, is DAGVTQSPTHLIKTRGQQVTLRCSPKSGHDTVSWYQQALGQGPQFIFQYYEEEERQRGNFPDRFSGHQFPNYSSELNVNALLLGDSALYLCASSLVGGQSDEKLFFGSGTQLSVL.

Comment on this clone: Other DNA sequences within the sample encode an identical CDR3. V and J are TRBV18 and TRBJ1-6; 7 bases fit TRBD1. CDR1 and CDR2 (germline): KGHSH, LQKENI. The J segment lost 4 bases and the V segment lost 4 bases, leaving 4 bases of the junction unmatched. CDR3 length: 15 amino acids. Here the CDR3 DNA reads TGTGCCAGCTCACAACAGGGGAGTTATAATTCACCCCTCCACTTT. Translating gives CASSQQGSYNSPLHF. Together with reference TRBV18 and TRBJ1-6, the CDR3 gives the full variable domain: NAGVMQNPRHLVRRRGQEARLRCSPMKGHSHVYWYRQLPEEGLKFMVYLQKENIIDESGMPKERFSAEFPKEGPSILRIQQVVRGDSAAYFCASSQQGSYNSPLHFGNGTRLTVT.

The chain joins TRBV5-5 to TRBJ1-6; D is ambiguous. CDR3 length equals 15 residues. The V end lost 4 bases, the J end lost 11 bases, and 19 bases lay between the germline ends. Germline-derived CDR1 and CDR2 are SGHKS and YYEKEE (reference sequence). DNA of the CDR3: TGTGCCAGCAGCAATACCCCAGAGTTACAGCCACCCCTCCACTTT. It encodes CASSNTPELQPPLHF.

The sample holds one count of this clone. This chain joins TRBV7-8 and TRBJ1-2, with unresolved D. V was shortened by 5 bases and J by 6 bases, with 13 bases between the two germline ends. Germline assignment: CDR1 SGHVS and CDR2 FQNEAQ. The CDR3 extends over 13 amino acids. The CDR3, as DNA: TGTGCCAGCAGCAGAGAGCGTGCGGATGGCTACACCTTC. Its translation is CASSRERADGYTF. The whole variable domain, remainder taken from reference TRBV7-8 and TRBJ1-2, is GAGVSQSPRYKVAKRGQDVALRCDPISGHVSLFWYQQALGQGPEFLTYFQNEAQLDKSGLPSDRFFAERPEGSVSTLKIQRTQQEDSAVYLCASSRERADGYTFGSGTRLTVV.

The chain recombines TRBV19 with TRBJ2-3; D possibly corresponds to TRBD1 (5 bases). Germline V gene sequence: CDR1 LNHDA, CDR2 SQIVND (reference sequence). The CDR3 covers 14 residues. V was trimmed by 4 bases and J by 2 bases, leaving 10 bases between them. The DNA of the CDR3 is TGTGCCAGTAGTAGAGCAGGGCTCACAGATACGCAGTATTTT. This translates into CASSRAGLTDTQYF.

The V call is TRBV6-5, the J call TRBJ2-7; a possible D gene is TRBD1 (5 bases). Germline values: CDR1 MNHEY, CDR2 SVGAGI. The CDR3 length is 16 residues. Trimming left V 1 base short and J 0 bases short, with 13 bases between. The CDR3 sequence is CASSYYFPTVSYEQYF. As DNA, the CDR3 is TGTGCCAGCAGTTACTATTTCCCGACAGTCTCCTACGAGCAGTACTTC.

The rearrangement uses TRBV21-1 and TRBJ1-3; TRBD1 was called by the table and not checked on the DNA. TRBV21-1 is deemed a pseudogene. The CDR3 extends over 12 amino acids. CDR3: CASRASGNTIYF. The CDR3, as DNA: TGTGCCAGCAGGGCCTCTGGAAACACCATATATTTT.

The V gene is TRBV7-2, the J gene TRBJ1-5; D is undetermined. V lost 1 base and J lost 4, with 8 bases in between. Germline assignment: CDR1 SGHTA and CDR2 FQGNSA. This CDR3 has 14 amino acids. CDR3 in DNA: TGTGCCAGCAGCTTAGGCACGGGAAATCAGCCCCAGCATTTT. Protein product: CASSLGTGNQPQHF.

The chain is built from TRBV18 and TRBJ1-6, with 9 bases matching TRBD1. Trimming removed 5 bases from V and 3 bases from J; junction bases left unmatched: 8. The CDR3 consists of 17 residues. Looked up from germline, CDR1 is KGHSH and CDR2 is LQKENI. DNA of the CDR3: TGTGCCAGCTCAGGCCGGGACAGGGACTTCTATAATTCACCCCTCCACTTT. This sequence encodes CASSGRDRDFYNSPLHF.

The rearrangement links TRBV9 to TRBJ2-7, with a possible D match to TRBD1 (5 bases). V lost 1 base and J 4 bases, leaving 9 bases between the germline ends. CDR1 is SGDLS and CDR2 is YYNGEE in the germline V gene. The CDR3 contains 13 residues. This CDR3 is CASSVRPGYEQYF. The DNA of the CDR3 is TGTGCCAGCAGCGTAAGGCCAGGGTACGAGCAGTACTTC.

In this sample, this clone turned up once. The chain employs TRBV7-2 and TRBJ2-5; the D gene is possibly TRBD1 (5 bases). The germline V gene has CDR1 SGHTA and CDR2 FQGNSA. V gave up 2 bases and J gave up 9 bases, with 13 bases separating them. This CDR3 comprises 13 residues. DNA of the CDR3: TGTGCCAGCAGCTTAATTACCCAAGGGGCCCAGTACTTC. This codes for CASSLITQGAQYF.

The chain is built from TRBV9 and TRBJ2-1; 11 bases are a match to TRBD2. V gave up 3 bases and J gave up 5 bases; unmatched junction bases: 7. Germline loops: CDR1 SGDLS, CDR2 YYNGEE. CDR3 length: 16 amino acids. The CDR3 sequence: CASSAPVGLADNEQFF. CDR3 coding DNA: TGTGCCAGCAGCGCCCCGGTGGGACTAGCGGACAATGAGCAGTTCTTC. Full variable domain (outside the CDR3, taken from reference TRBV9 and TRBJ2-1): DSGVTQTPKHLITATGQRVTLRCSPRSGDLSVYWYQQSLDQGLQFLIQYYNGEERAKGNILERFSAQQFPDLHSELNLSSLELGDSALYFCASSAPVGLADNEQFFGPGTRLTVL.

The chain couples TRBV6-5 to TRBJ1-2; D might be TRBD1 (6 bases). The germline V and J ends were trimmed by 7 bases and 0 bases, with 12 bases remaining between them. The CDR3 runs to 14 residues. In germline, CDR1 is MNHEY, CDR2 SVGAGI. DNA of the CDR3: TGTGCCAGCATTGGGGGCCGAGCTAACTATGGCTACACCTTC. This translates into CASIGGRANYGYTF.